The 14 T cell receptor beta chains below all came from one sample that was sequenced in a study of molecular identifiers for immune sequencing clone quantification. TCRdb re-derived calls from the PCR reads in MiXCR, one entry per CDR3 protein. The sample comprises about 39,000 distinct CDR3 sequences, about 18% of which are singletons, and about 6.2% rests with the top ten. Input material: naive CD8+ T cells from blood, with Jurkat cell RNA spiked in. Indicated subset: FACS-sorted CD8+CD4-CCR7+CD45RA+ naive T cells. The receptors stem from a human donor in good health. Some libraries in this study had Jurkat cell RNA spiked in.

Turning to this clonotype: One end of the junction fails to match germline, which may point to a read error. This chain joins TRBV28 and TRBJ2-7; 8 bases line up with TRBD1. This CDR3 contains 13 residues. Per germline, CDR1 MDHEN and CDR2 SYDVKM. The CDR3 nucleotides read TGTGCCAGCAGTTTTGGAGGGAGTGGACAGGGAAGGTTC. Translating gives CASSFGGSGQGRF.

The chain combines TRBV29-1 with TRBJ2-3, with 8 positions matching TRBD1. V trimming: 7 bases; J trimming: 3 bases; junction bases outside the gene matches: 6. The length of the CDR3 is 13 residues. Germline CDR1 is SQVTM and CDR2 is ANQGSEA. CDR3 DNA sequence: TGCAGCGCCACAGGGGGTGGTACAGATACGCAGTATTTT. It translates to CSATGGGTDTQYF.

This chain joins TRBV7-9 and TRBJ2-3; D ambiguous. This CDR3 spans 13 amino acids. Looked up from germline, CDR1 is SEHNR and CDR2 is FQNEAQ (reference sequence). V was shortened by 2 bases and J by 8 bases, with 11 bases between the two germline ends. The CDR3 DNA reads TGTGCCAGCAGCTTACGAGTTTCTGGTACGCAGTATTTT. It yields the protein CASSLRVSGTQYF.

This clonotype was observed many times. The V and J genes are TRBV27 and TRBJ2-1, with D perhaps matching TRBD1 or TRBD2 (5 bases each). The CDR3 has 12 amino acids. V shed 5 bases and J shed 7 bases, with 9 bases lying between them. The V gene's germline CDR1 is MNHEY and CDR2 SMNVEV (reference sequence). CDR3 in amino acids: CASSSGGNEQFF. The CDR3, as DNA: TGTGCCAGCAGTAGTGGGGGAAATGAGCAGTTCTTC.

The sample holds many counts of this clonotype. The V call is TRBV5-6, the J call TRBJ1-2, with 7 bases matching TRBD1. The CDR3 has 14 amino acids. Losses at the gene ends were 0 bases for V and 3 bases for J; bases not matched to a gene: 2. Germline CDR1 and CDR2: SGHDT and YYEEEE. The CDR3 coding sequence is TGTGCCAGCAGCTTGGCCGGGACAGACTATGGCTACACCTTC. Amino acids: CASSLAGTDYGYTF.

This clonotype was seen only once. The genes are TRBV28 and TRBJ2-5, with unresolved D. Trimming stripped 3 bases from V and 5 bases from J, with 16 bases between. Looked up from germline, CDR1 is MDHEN and CDR2 is SYDVKM. The length of the CDR3 is 15 residues. CDR3 bases: TGTGCCAGCAGTTTTTTCAGTCGCCTGAGGGAGACCCAGTACTTC. It encodes CASSFFSRLRETQYF.

In this sample, this clonotype turned up many times. The J gene is TRBJ2-7, the V gene TRBV11-2; TRBD2 is a possible D gene (6 bases). The CDR3 length is 15 residues. Trimming left V 1 base short and J 2 bases short, with 12 bases between. Per the germline V gene, CDR1 is SGHAT and CDR2 is FQNNGV. The CDR3 DNA follows: TGTGCCAGCAGCTTAGGGCTAGCGCAAACCTACGAGCAGTACTTC. Its translation: CASSLGLAQTYEQYF.

About this clonotype itself: A read error may be the cause here, since a much bigger clone is one base away. The CDR3 does not end in the conserved phenylalanine or tryptophan, so this is likely a read error. V gene TRBV9 combines with J gene TRBJ2-5; TRBD2 matches 8 bases. Germline V gene data show CDR1 as SGDLS and CDR2 as YYNGEE. V was pared by 0 bases and J by 5 bases, with 6 bases of the junction left unmatched. The CDR3 contains 15 residues. DNA of the CDR3: TGTGCCAGCAGCGTAGCTGGGCGGGAGGTCGAGACCCAGTACTCC. As protein: CASSVAGREVETQYS.

There are many counts of this clonotype. The chain combines TRBV27 with TRBJ2-5; TRBD2 matches at 7 bases. Trimming took 0 bases from V and 2 from J; bases not matched to a gene: 15. The germline V gene has CDR1 MNHEY and CDR2 SMNVEV (reference sequence). The CDR3 is made up of 19 amino acids. The DNA for the CDR3 is TGTGCCAGCAGTTTATCCGTTGGTCCACTAGCGATGTATCAAGAGACCCAGTACTTC. This gives the protein CASSLSVGPLAMYQETQYF.

Turning to this clonotype: A much larger clone differs from this one at a single base, so this may be a read error. This sequence joins TRBV28 and TRBJ2-1; 7 bases fit TRBD2. The CDR3 loop spans 15 amino acids. Germline V lookup: CDR1 MDHEN, CDR2 SYDVKM. CDR3 sequence (DNA): TGTGCCAGCAGTCCCGGCGGGAGCTCCTACAATAAGCAGTTCTTC. Protein sequence: CASSPGGSSYNKQFF.

This clonotype appeared a few times. Here the CDR3 omits its conserved ending phenylalanine or tryptophan, so a read error is the likely source. The DNA is left out, because the CDR3 cannot be placed on it with certainty; the CDR3 is given as TCRdb lists it. V is TRBV5-6 and J is TRBJ2-7; whether TRBD1, the table's D call, matches the DNA was not checked. The CDR3 is made up of 13 amino acids, end residues included. CDR1 is SGHDT and CDR2 is YYEEEE in the germline V gene. CDR3: CASSQQLDRGLVI.

This clonotype was counted at least ten times. The rearrangement uses TRBV7-8 and TRBJ2-5; the match to TRBD2 covers 7 bases. The CDR3 runs 15 residues. The V gene's germline CDR1 is SGHVS and CDR2 FQNEAQ. V lost 4 bases and J lost 2; bases outside the gene matches: 7. CDR3 nucleotide sequence: TGTGCCAGCAGCTCAAGACGGACTAGGCAAGAGACCCAGTACTTC. The encoded protein is CASSSRRTRQETQYF.

In regard to this clonotype: A much larger clone differs from this one at a single base, so this may be a read error. The chain couples TRBV7-9 to TRBJ2-1; TRBD2 aligns across 7 bases. The CDR3 runs to 13 residues. The germline gives CDR1 SEHNR, CDR2 FQNEAQ (reference sequence). In nucleotides, the CDR3 is TGTGCCGGCAGCTCAGGACTAGAGAAGGAGCAGTTCTTC. Residues: CAGSSGLEKEQFF.

Comment on this clonotype: This may come from a read error, since a much larger clone is one base off. The V and J genes are TRBV13 and TRBJ2-7; D ambiguous. The CDR3 runs 13 residues. Germline assignment: CDR1 PRHDT and CDR2 FYEKMQ (reference sequence). CDR3 coding DNA: TGTGTCAGCAGTTTGACAAGTTCCTACGAGCAGTACTTC. This encodes CVSSLTSSYEQYF.